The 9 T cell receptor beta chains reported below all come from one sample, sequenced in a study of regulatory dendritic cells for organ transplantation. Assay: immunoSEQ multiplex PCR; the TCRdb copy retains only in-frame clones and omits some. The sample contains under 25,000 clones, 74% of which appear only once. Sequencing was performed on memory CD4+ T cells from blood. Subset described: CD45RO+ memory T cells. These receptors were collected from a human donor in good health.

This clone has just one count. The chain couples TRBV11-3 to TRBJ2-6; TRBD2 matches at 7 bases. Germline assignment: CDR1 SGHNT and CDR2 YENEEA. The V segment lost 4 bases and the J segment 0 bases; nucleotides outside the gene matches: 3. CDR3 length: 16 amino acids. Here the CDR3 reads CASSSTGGSGANVLTF. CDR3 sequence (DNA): TGTGCCAGCAGCTCCACGGGGGGCTCTGGGGCCAACGTCCTGACTTTC.

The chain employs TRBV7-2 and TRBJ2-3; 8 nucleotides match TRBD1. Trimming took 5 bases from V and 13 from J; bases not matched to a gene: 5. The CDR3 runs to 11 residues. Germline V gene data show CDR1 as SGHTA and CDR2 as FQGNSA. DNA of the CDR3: TGTGCCAGCAGCCTGGACAGGGTTAAGTATTTT. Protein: CASSLDRVKYF.

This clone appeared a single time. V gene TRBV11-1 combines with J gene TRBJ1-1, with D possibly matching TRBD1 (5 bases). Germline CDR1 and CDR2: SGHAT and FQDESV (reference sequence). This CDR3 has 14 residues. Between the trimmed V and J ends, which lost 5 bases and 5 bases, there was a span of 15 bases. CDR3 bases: TGTGCCAGCAGCCTGGGACGGCGGGGGACTGAAGCTTTCTTT. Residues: CASSLGRRGTEAFF.

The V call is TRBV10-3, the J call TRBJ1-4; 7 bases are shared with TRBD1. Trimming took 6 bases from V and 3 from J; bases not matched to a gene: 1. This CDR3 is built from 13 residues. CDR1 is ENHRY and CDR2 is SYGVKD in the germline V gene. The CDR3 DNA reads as TGTGCCATCAGCAGGGGGTCTAATGAAAAACTGTTTTTT. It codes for CAISRGSNEKLFF.

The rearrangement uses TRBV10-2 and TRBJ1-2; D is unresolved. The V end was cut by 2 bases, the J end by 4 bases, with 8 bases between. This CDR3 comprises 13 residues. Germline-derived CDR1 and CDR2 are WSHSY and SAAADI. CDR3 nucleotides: TGCGCCAGCAGTGAGGGGTCGGGCTATGGCTACACCTTC. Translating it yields CASSEGSGYGYTF.

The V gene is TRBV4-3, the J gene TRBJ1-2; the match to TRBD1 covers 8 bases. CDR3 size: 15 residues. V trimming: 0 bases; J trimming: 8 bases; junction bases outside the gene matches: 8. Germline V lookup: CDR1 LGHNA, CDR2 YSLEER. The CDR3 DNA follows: TGCGCCAGCAGCCAAGAACGGCAGGGGGCTCGAGGCTACACCTTC. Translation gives CASSQERQGARGYTF.

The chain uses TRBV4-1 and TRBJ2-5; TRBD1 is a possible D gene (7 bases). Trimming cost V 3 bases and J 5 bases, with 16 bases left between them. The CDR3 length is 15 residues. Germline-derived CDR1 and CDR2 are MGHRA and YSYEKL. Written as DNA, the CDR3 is TGCGCCAGCAGCCAGGTTGGGGCAGGGGGGGAGACCCAGTACTTC. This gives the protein CASSQVGAGGETQYF.

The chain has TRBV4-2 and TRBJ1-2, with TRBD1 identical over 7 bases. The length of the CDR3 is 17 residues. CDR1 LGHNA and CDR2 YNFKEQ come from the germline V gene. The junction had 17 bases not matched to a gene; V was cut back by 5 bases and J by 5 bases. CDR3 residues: CASSSRGWTGGTYGYTF. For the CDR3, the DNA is TGTGCCAGCAGCTCAAGGGGGTGGACAGGAGGGACATATGGCTACACCTTC.

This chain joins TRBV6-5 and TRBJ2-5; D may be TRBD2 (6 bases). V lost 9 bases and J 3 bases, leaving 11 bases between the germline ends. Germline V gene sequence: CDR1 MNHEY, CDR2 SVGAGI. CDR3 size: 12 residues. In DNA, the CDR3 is TGTGCCAGTGGGAGGCTGAAAGAGACCCAGTACTTC. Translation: CASGRLKETQYF.